A selection of T cell receptor beta chains follows, all from one sample in a study of technical replicates of blood from a handful of donors. The repertoire was sequenced with immunoSEQ multiplex PCR; TCRdb's copy has only in-frame clones and lacks some. This table holds about 81,000 clones, approximately 96% found once. Sample: T cells isolated from PBMCs. The receptors here all came from a human donor in good health. Each CDR3 is given with its conserved first and last residue. A D gene is named only where the DNA matches it firmly.

V gene: TRBV27; D gene: TRBD2; J gene: TRBJ2-1; CDR3 protein: CASSPTKRTSGYNEQFF
V gene: TRBV7-3; D gene: .; J gene: TRBJ2-1; CDR3 protein: CASSAEGEGLREQFF
V gene: TRBV30; D gene: TRBD2; J gene: TRBJ2-7; CDR3 protein: CAWSGLAGYYEQYF
V gene: TRBV5-3; D gene: .; J gene: TRBJ2-7; CDR3 protein: CARSFRLTYEQYF
V gene: TRBV5-1; D gene: TRBD2; J gene: TRBJ2-7; CDR3 protein: CASSLAGDKVSEQYF
V gene: TRBV5-6; D gene: TRBD2; J gene: TRBJ2-3; CDR3 protein: CASSELGMGGSRTDTQYF
V gene: TRBV25-1; D gene: .; J gene: TRBJ2-1; CDR3 protein: CASSEWEGGEQFF
V gene: TRBV30; D gene: .; J gene: TRBJ1-2; CDR3 protein: CAWSRGEGGYTF
V gene: TRBV11-2; D gene: TRBD1; J gene: TRBJ2-3; CDR3 protein: CASSLGRGRGDTQYF
V gene: TRBV9; D gene: .; J gene: TRBJ2-5; CDR3 protein: CASSVGAGRKETQYF
V gene: TRBV2; D gene: TRBD1; J gene: TRBJ2-1; CDR3 protein: CASTRDRGPTFVGRERHEQFF
V gene: TRBV5-6; D gene: TRBD1; J gene: TRBJ1-1; CDR3 protein: CASSWGQMNTEAFF
V gene: TRBV27; D gene: .; J gene: TRBJ1-1; CDR3 protein: CASSLGILNTEAFF
V gene: TRBV6-1; D gene: .; J gene: TRBJ2-1; CDR3 protein: CASSEVTVRQFF
V gene: TRBV6-1; D gene: .; J gene: TRBJ2-2; CDR3 protein: CASWGDGGELFF
V gene: TRBV21-1; D gene: .; J gene: TRBJ2-7; CDR3 protein: CASTIPGFSYEQYF
V gene: TRBV25-1; D gene: .; J gene: TRBJ2-1; CDR3 protein: CASSPQGNNEQFF
V gene: TRBV5-1; D gene: .; J gene: TRBJ2-1; CDR3 protein: CASSLEGHSYYNEQFF
V gene: TRBV5-1; D gene: TRBD2; J gene: TRBJ2-7; CDR3 protein: CASSLLAGNSYEQYF
V gene: TRBV6-5; D gene: .; J gene: TRBJ1-4; CDR3 protein: CASSVKLFF
V gene: TRBV27; D gene: .; J gene: TRBJ2-2; CDR3 protein: CASSWGQVGELFF
V gene: TRBV14; D gene: .; J gene: TRBJ1-1; CDR3 protein: CASSSTQGNRFTEAFF
V gene: TRBV9; D gene: .; J gene: TRBJ2-2; CDR3 protein: CASSPRDTPNTGELFF
V gene: TRBV6-6; D gene: .; J gene: TRBJ2-1; CDR3 protein: CASNQGQRSTYNEQFF
V gene: TRBV7-3; D gene: .; J gene: TRBJ1-2; CDR3 protein: CASSLTGGTPNYGYTF
V gene: TRBV4-2; D gene: .; J gene: TRBJ1-2; CDR3 protein: CASSQEDGDRGYGYTF
V gene: TRBV18; D gene: TRBD1; J gene: TRBJ1-4; CDR3 protein: CASSPDRGYEKLFF
V gene: TRBV19; D gene: .; J gene: TRBJ2-7; CDR3 protein: CASSGRLESYEQYF
V gene: TRBV7-6; D gene: .; J gene: TRBJ1-4; CDR3 protein: CASKGQGWSEKLFF
V gene: TRBV29-1; D gene: TRBD1; J gene: TRBJ1-4; CDR3 protein: CSVGQGNEKLFF
V gene: TRBV7-9; D gene: .; J gene: TRBJ1-1; CDR3 protein: CASSLSGVGKAFF
V gene: TRBV9; D gene: .; J gene: TRBJ1-1; CDR3 protein: CASSVGGPLNTEAFF
V gene: TRBV9; D gene: TRBD2; J gene: TRBJ2-7; CDR3 protein: CASAVAGGSYEQYF
V gene: TRBV9; D gene: .; J gene: TRBJ1-1; CDR3 protein: CASSLGRDTEAFF
V gene: TRBV5-4; D gene: TRBD2; J gene: TRBJ2-7; CDR3 protein: CASSGTSGVIEQYF
V gene: TRBV27; D gene: TRBD1; J gene: TRBJ1-2; CDR3 protein: CASSSGQGYGYTF
V gene: TRBV5-4; D gene: TRBD1; J gene: TRBJ2-5; CDR3 protein: CASSSWDRLQETQYF
V gene: TRBV10-1; D gene: TRBD1; J gene: TRBJ2-5; CDR3 protein: CASSGTLGQGLETQYF
V gene: TRBV9; D gene: .; J gene: TRBJ1-1; CDR3 protein: CASSTRDRMNTEAFF
V gene: TRBV29-1; D gene: .; J gene: TRBJ1-1; CDR3 protein: CSVVAAEAFF
V gene: TRBV25-1; D gene: .; J gene: TRBJ1-1; CDR3 protein: CASSEYGGWAEAFF
V gene: TRBV27; D gene: TRBD1; J gene: TRBJ1-4; CDR3 protein: CASSLSTGGNEKLFF
V gene: TRBV5-1; D gene: TRBD2; J gene: TRBJ2-7; CDR3 protein: CASSLGQGALAGAITYEQYF
V gene: TRBV27; D gene: TRBD2; J gene: TRBJ2-7; CDR3 protein: CASSLGLAGTYEQYF
V gene: TRBV19; D gene: TRBD1; J gene: TRBJ1-4; CDR3 protein: CASVSPGTGNEKLFF